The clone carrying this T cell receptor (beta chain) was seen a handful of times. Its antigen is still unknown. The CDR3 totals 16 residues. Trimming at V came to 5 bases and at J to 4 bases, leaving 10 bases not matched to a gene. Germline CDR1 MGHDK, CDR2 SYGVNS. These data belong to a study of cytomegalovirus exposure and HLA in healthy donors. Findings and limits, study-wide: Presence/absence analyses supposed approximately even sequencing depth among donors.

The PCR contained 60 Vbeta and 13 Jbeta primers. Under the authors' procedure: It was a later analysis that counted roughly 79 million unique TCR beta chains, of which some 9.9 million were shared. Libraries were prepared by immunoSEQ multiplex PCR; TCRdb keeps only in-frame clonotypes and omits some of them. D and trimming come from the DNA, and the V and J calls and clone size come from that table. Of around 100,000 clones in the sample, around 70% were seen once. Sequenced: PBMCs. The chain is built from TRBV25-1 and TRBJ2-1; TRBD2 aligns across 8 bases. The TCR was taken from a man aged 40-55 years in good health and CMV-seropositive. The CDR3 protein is CASSLQAGEEYNEQFF. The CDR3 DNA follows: TGTGCCAGCAGTCTACAAGCGGGAGAGGAATACAATGAGCAGTTCTTC.